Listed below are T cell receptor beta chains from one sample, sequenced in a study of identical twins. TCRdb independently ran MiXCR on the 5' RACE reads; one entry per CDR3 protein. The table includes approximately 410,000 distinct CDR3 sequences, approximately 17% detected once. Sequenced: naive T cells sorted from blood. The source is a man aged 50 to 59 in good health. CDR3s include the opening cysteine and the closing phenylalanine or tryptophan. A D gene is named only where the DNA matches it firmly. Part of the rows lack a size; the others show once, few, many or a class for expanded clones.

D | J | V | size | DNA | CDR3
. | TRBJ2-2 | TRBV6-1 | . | TGTGCCAGCAGTCCCCATCCGGAGGCGAACACCGGGGAGCTGTTTTTT | CASSPHPEANTGELFF
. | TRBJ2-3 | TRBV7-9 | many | TGTGCCAGCAGCCTCCTCTCGGGGGATACGCAGTATTTT | CASSLLSGDTQYF
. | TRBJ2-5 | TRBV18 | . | TGTGCCAGCTCAAACCTAGCTCTCCAAGAGACCCAGTACTTC | CASSNLALQETQYF
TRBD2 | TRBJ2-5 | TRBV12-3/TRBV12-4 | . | TGTGCCAGCGGTTTTGCGGGGGATCGGACCCAGTACTTC | CASGFAGDRTQYF
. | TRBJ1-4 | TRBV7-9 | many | TGTGCCAGCAGCCGTCTAAATGAAAAACTGTTTTTT | CASSRLNEKLFF
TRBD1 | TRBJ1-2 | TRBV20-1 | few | TGCAGTGCACCATCCCGGCTTACAGGGGGCAACTATGGCTACACCTTC | CSAPSRLTGGNYGYTF
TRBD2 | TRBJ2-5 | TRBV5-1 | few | TGCGCCAGCAGCAAGAGCCCGGGACTAGTGATTGAGACCCAGTACTTC | CASSKSPGLVIETQYF
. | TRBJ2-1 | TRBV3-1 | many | TGTGCCAGCAGCCCAGCTCTAACTCCGCCCCGCAATGAGCAGTTCTTC | CASSPALTPPRNEQFF
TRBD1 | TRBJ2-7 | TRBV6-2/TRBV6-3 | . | TGTGCCAGCTGGCCCGGACAGGGAAATTCCTACGAGCAGTACTTC | CASWPGQGNSYEQYF
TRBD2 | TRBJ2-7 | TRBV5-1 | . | TGCGCCAGCAGCGCCCGGGGAGCGGGAGGGAACGAGCAGTACTTC | CASSARGAGGNEQYF
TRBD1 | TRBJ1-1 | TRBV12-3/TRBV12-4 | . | TGTGCCAGCAGGACAGGGTTGGTGAACACTGAAGCTTTCTTT | CASRTGLVNTEAFF
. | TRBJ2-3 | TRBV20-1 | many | TGCAGTGCTAGGCGGCAGGCAAACACAGATACGCAGTATTTT | CSARRQANTDTQYF
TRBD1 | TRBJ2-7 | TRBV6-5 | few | TGTGCCAGCAGTAAAGGGGGCTGCGAGCAGTACTTC | CASSKGGCEQYF
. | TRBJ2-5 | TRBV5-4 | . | TGTGCCAGCAGCTTGAAAGTCTCGACTAGTTCGGAGACCCAGTACTTC | CASSLKVSTSSETQYF
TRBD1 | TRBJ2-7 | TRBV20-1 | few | TGCAGTGCTAGAGAGGGGACAGGGGGCTCGTACGAGCAGTACTTC | CSAREGTGGSYEQYF
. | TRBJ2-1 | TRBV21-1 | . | TGTGCCAGCAGCGCCCAGGACTTGTACAATGAGCAGTTCTTC | CASSAQDLYNEQFF
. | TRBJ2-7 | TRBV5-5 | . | TGTGCCAGCAGCTTGGCCAATGGGGACGTCTACGAGCAGTACTTC | CASSLANGDVYEQYF
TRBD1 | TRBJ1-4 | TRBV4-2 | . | TGTGCCAGCAGCTACGTGACAGGGGGCAGCTCAAATGAAAAACTGTTTTTT | CASSYVTGGSSNEKLFF
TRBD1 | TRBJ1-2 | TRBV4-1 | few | TGCGCCAGCAGGCTTATGGATCAGGGGGCGCACGGCTACACCTTC | CASRLMDQGAHGYTF
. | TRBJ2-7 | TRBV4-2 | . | TGTGCCAGCAGCCAAGATATTAAGGGGGGTAGCTCCTACGAGCAGTACTTC | CASSQDIKGGSSYEQYF
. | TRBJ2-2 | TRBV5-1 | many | TGCGCCAGCAGCTTGCAGGCCGGCCTGAACACCGGGGAGCTGTTTTTT | CASSLQAGLNTGELFF
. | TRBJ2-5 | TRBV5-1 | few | TGCGCCAGCAGCTTACAGGGTGCAGAGACCCAGTACTTC | CASSLQGAETQYF
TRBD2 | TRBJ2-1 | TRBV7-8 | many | TGTGCCAGCAGCTTGGTCGGCGGGAGCCCCTACAATGAGCAGTTCTTC | CASSLVGGSPYNEQFF
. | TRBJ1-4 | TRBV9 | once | TGTGCCAGCAGCTCCTTCAGCGGCGGATCTAATGAAAAACTGTTTTTT | CASSSFSGGSNEKLFF
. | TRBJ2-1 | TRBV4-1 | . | TGCGCCAGCAGCCAAGAGCCAGAAGCCTACAATGAGCAGTTCTTC | CASSQEPEAYNEQFF
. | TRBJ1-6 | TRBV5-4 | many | TGTGCCAGCACACCCAGCGGGGGCGGTAATTCACCCCTCCACTTT | CASTPSGGGNSPLHF
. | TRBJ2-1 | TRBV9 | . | TGTGCCAGCAGCGTGAGTGCGGCGGGCTCCTACAATGAGCAGTTCTTC | CASSVSAAGSYNEQFF
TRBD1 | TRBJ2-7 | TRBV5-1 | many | TGCGCCAGCAGCCCATGGGACAGGGGATCCTACGAGCAGTACTTC | CASSPWDRGSYEQYF
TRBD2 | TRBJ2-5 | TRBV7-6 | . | TGTGCCAGCAGCCCTCGGACTAGCGGGGGTTACCAAGAGACCCAGTACTTC | CASSPRTSGGYQETQYF
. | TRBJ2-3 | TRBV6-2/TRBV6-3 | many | TGTGCCAGCAGTTACTCTCGGCAGACTAGCACAGATACGCAGTATTTT | CASSYSRQTSTDTQYF
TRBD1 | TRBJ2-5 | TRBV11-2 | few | TGTGCCAGCAGCCCCCGACCACCGGGACAGAGTTTCCAAGAGACCCAGTACTTC | CASSPRPPGQSFQETQYF
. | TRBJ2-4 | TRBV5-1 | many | TGCGCCAGCAGCCAAGGTCTTGTAACGGAAGAAGCTCAGTACTTC | CASSQGLVTEEAQYF
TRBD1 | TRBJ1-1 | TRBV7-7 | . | TGTGCCAGCAGCTTAGGACAGGGGGTTGAAGCTTTCTTT | CASSLGQGVEAFF
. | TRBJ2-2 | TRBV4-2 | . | TGTGCCAGCAGCCAAGTAACCGCAACCGGGGAGCTGTTTTTT | CASSQVTATGELFF
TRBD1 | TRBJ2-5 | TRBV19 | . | TGTGCCAGTATGGACAGGGCATTTAAAGAGACCCAGTACTTC | CASMDRAFKETQYF
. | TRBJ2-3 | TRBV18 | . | TGTGCCAGCTCACCACGCGGACAGTCTAGCACAGATACGCAGTATTTT | CASSPRGQSSTDTQYF
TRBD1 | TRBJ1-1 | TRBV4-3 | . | TGCGCCAGCAGCCAAGATGTCGGGACAGGGTGGTACACTGAAGCTTTCTTT | CASSQDVGTGWYTEAFF
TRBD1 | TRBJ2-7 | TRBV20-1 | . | TGCAGTGCAAACCTCGGACAGGGTGTCTACGAGCAGTACTTC | CSANLGQGVYEQYF
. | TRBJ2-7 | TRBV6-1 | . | TGTGCCAGCAGCCCGGCCCTAGCGCGATACTCCTACGAGCAGTACTTC | CASSPALARYSYEQYF